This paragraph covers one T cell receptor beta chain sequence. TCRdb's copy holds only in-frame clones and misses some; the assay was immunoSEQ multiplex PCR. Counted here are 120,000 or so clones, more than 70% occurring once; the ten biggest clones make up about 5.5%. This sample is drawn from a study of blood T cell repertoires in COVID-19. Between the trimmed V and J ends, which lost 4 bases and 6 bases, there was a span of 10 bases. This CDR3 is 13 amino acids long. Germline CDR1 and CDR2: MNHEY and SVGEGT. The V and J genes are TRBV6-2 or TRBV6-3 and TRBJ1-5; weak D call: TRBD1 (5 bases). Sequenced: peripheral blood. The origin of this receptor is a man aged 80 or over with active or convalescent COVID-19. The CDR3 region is CASSSGGGQPQHF. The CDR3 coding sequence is TGTGCCAGCAGTTCCGGGGGGGGTCAGCCCCAGCATTTT.